A single sample gave rise to the 5 T cell receptor beta chains below, sequenced in a study of beta chain features in type 1 diabetes. Antigen specificity for these receptors is unknown. All of the isolated RNA was reverse transcribed, so expressed TCRB transcripts were sequenced. Assay used: immunoSEQ multiplex PCR; TCRdb lists only in-frame clones, some missing. The sample records 250,000 to 300,000 clones, roughly 25% being singletons. Study findings and constraints: Shorter TCRB CDR3s, moderately but significantly so, marked every one of the four CD4+ subsets in Type 1 diabetes patients.

Source material: naive CD4+ T cells from blood. Every receptor here comes from a woman aged 25-40 years with type 1 diabetes.

This clone was counted a few times. V gene TRBV29-1 combines with J gene TRBJ2-7, with 12 bases lining up with TRBD2. The CDR3 has 16 amino acids. With V trimmed by 3 bases and J by 7 bases, 13 bases remained unmatched. The germline V gene has CDR1 SQVTM and CDR2 ANQGSEA. CDR3: CSVDKPGTSGFDEQYF. CDR3 sequence (DNA): TGCAGCGTTGATAAACCCGGGACTAGCGGGTTTGATGAGCAGTACTTC.

A few counts support this clone. The J gene is TRBJ2-3, the V gene TRBV30; a weak D match, TRBD2 (6 bases). This CDR3 contains 13 residues. The V end was cut by 6 bases, the J end by 1 base, with 11 bases between. Germline values: CDR1 GTSNPN, CDR2 SVGIG (reference sequence). CDR3 sequence reads: CACSGPGTDTQYF. The CDR3 nucleotides read TGTGCCTGCAGCGGGCCGGGCACAGATACGCAGTATTTT.

This sequence joins TRBV5-1 and TRBJ2-7, with a possible D match to TRBD1 (5 bases). CDR3 size: 13 residues. Germline V gene lookup returns CDR1 SGHRS and CDR2 YFSETQ. V lost 1 base, J lost 5 bases, and 10 bases lay in between. Written as DNA, the CDR3 is TGCGCCAGCAGCTTGAGGGGCCTGGACGAGCAGTACTTC. Its translation is CASSLRGLDEQYF.

The chain recombines TRBV30 with TRBJ2-5, with 9 nucleotides matching TRBD1. V trimming: 1 base; J trimming: 4 bases; junction bases outside the gene matches: 4. This CDR3 contains 14 residues. CDR1 GTSNPN and CDR2 SVGIG come from the germline V gene (reference sequence). The CDR3 spells CAWSAGTGTETQYF. The CDR3 bases are TGTGCCTGGAGTGCTGGGACAGGGACAGAGACCCAGTACTTC. The variable domain in full, with the rest retrieved from reference TRBV30 and TRBJ2-5, is SQTIHQWPATLVQPVGSPLSLECTVEGTSNPNLYWYRQAAGRGLQLLFYSVGIGQISSEVPQNLSASRPQDRQFILSSKKLLLSDSGFYLCAWSAGTGTETQYFGPGTRLLVL.

This clone was recorded a few times. V is TRBV9 and J is TRBJ1-2; D is possibly TRBD1 (5 bases). V was trimmed by 4 bases and J by 8 bases, leaving 18 bases between them. CDR1 and CDR2 (germline): SGDLS, YYNGEE. The CDR3 is made up of 14 amino acids. The CDR3 protein is CASSRSLDAGGYTF. The CDR3 DNA sequence: TGTGCCAGCAGCCGTAGTCTGGACGCAGGGGGCTACACCTTC.